These 28 T cell receptor beta chains were sequenced from one sample in a study of blood T cell repertoires in COVID-19. Only in-frame clones appear in the TCRdb table, and some are missing; sequencing was by immunoSEQ multiplex PCR. The sample lists a few hundred thousand clones; approximately 87% were seen once. Sequencing was carried out using PBMCs or T cells enriched from blood (not recorded which). All receptors derive from a woman in her 50s in a cohort exposed to, infected with or recovered from COVID-19 (not recorded which).

The chain uses TRBV20-1 and TRBJ1-1, with 7 bases aligning to TRBD1. The CDR3 totals 11 residues. V lost 5 bases and J lost 8; bases outside the gene matches: 5. The germline V gene has CDR1 DFQATT and CDR2 SNEGSKA (reference sequence). Here the CDR3 DNA reads TGCAGTGCTTATAGGACAGGAGAAGCTTTCTTT. This gives the protein CSAYRTGEAFF.

The chain has TRBV7-9 and TRBJ1-2; tentative D call: TRBD1 (6 bases). Trimming removed 3 bases at V and 4 bases at J, with 6 bases between. From germline, CDR1 is SEHNR and CDR2 FQNEAQ (reference sequence). This CDR3 has 12 residues. Written as DNA, the CDR3 is TGTGCCAGCAGCTTGGACAGCTATGGCTACACCTTC. Residues: CASSLDSYGYTF.

The rearrangement joins TRBV5-4 to TRBJ1-2; no firm D call. The germline gives CDR1 SGHNT, CDR2 YYREEE (reference sequence). The length of the CDR3 is 14 residues. V was shortened by 3 bases and J by 7 bases, with 16 bases between the two germline ends. The CDR3 spells CASSSAEKLGGYTF. The CDR3 DNA reads as TGTGCCAGCAGCTCTGCGGAGAAATTAGGTGGCTACACCTTC.

The chain combines TRBV7-9 with TRBJ2-5; D is perhaps TRBD2 (6 bases). In germline, CDR1 is SEHNR, CDR2 FQNEAQ (reference sequence). Trimming shortened V by 1 base and J by 6 bases, and 12 bases separated the two germline ends. The length of the CDR3 is 14 residues. The CDR3 loop is CASSLGNGGKTQYF. CDR3 DNA sequence: TGTGCCAGCAGCTTAGGTAACGGCGGGAAGACCCAGTACTTC.

CDR3 bases: TGTGCCAGCAGCTTAGTCACAGGGGGCACCAACACCATATATTTT. This sequence encodes CASSLVTGGTNTIYF. The chain joins TRBV7-9 to TRBJ1-3, with 9 positions matching TRBD1. This CDR3 is 15 amino acids long. The junction had 5 bases not matched to a gene; V was cut back by 1 base and J by 7 bases. CDR1 is SEHNR and CDR2 is FQNEAQ in the germline V gene (reference sequence).

The J gene is TRBJ2-5, the V gene TRBV7-2, with 9 nucleotides matching TRBD2. The V and J ends lost 4 bases and 7 bases, in that order; junction bases with no gene match: 7. Looked up from germline, CDR1 is SGHTA and CDR2 is FQGNSA. CDR3 length: 14 amino acids. CDR3 loop: CASSSSGDFGTQYF. CDR3 nucleotides: TGTGCCAGCAGCTCTAGCGGGGATTTCGGGACCCAGTACTTC.

V usage is TRBV15 and J usage is TRBJ1-3; no reliable D call. There are 15 residues in the CDR3. CDR1 and CDR2 from the germline V gene are LNHNV and YYDKDF (reference sequence). Deletions cut 0 bases from V and 8 bases from J, with 14 bases between. The CDR3 region is CATSRDSTQRDTIYF. For the CDR3, the DNA is TGTGCCACCAGCAGAGATAGTACCCAGAGGGACACCATATATTTT.

The V gene is TRBV5-6, the J gene TRBJ1-1, with D unresolved. Germline CDR1 reads SGHDT; CDR2 reads YYEEEE. V was cut by 5 bases and J by 4 bases, with 15 bases left in between. The length of the CDR3 is 14 residues. CDR3 protein: CASSFAVFSTEAFF. In DNA form, the CDR3 reads TGTGCCAGCAGTTTCGCGGTTTTCAGCACTGAAGCTTTCTTT. Together with reference TRBV5-6 and TRBJ1-1, the CDR3 gives the full variable domain: DAGVTQSPTHLIKTRGQQVTLRCSPKSGHDTVSWYQQALGQGPQFIFQYYEEEERQRGNFPDRFSGHQFPNYSSELNVNALLLGDSALYLCASSFAVFSTEAFFGQGTRLTVV.

The chain couples TRBV10-2 to TRBJ2-5; 10 nucleotides line up with TRBD2. From germline, CDR1 is WSHSY and CDR2 SAAADI. The CDR3 is 15 amino acids. V lost 6 bases and J lost 7; bases outside the gene matches: 11. DNA of the CDR3: TGCGCCAGCAGACCCGGGACTAGCGCACCCCGGACCCAGTACTTC. Its translation is CASRPGTSAPRTQYF.

The V and J genes are TRBV5-5 and TRBJ1-5; 9 nucleotides line up with TRBD1. The length of the CDR3 is 16 residues. Looked up from germline, CDR1 is SGHKS and CDR2 is YYEKEE (reference sequence). V shed 0 bases and J 3 bases; nucleotides not matched to a gene: 4. The DNA for the CDR3 is TGTGCCAGCAGCTTGGGCTGGACAGGGGCCAATCAGCCCCAGCATTTT. It codes for CASSLGWTGANQPQHF. The entire variable domain, with the rest obtained from reference TRBV5-5 and TRBJ1-5, is as follows: DAGVTQSPTHLIKTRGQQVTLRCSPISGHKSVSWYQQVLGQGPQFIFQYYEKEERGRGNFPDRFSARQFPNYSSELNVNALLLGDSALYLCASSLGWTGANQPQHFGDGTRLSIL.

The chain recombines TRBV6-5 with TRBJ1-2, with TRBD1 as a possible D gene (6 bases). CDR3 length: 12 amino acids. V was pared by 8 bases and J by 5 bases, with 12 bases between. Germline values: CDR1 MNHEY, CDR2 SVGAGI. CDR3 DNA: TGTGCCAGCCTAGGACAGCTGTATGGCTACACCTTC. This codes for CASLGQLYGYTF.

A note on this clone: The same CDR3 is also encoded by other DNA sequences in this sample. The rearrangement links TRBV7-3 to TRBJ1-1, with TRBD1 matching over 7 bases. Per the germline V gene, CDR1 is SGHTA and CDR2 is FQGTGA. The ends lost 5 bases at V and 1 base at J; junction bases unmatched: 4. This CDR3 has 14 residues. The CDR3 loop reads CASSLTGTNTEAFF. Written as DNA, the CDR3 is TGTGCCAGCAGCCTGACAGGGACGAACACTGAAGCTTTCTTT.

The chain is built from TRBV16 and TRBJ1-6; perhaps TRBD1 as D (5 bases). The germline V gene has CDR1 KGHSY and CDR2 FQNENV. The CDR3 sequence is 15 residues long. Between the trimmed V and J ends, which lost 4 bases and 3 bases, there was a span of 10 bases. CDR3 sequence reads: CASSLSGGYNSPLHF. The CDR3 DNA reads TGTGCCAGCAGCCTATCCGGGGGCTATAATTCACCCCTCCACTTT.

CDR3 amino acids: CASGHSGGNQPQHF. CDR3 coding DNA: TGTGCCAGCGGCCATTCAGGGGGCAATCAGCCCCAGCATTTT. The chain couples TRBV27 to TRBJ1-5; weak D call: TRBD1 (6 bases). V was clipped by 8 bases and J by 2 bases, with 13 bases between them. Germline CDR1 is MNHEY and CDR2 is SMNVEV (reference sequence). The CDR3 is 14 amino acids.

The table lists this clone with a count of one. This sequence joins TRBV9 and TRBJ1-1, with 9 bases identical to TRBD1. V shed 2 bases and J 4 bases; nucleotides not matched to a gene: 9. CDR1 SGDLS and CDR2 YYNGEE come from the germline V gene. The CDR3 contains 16 residues. The CDR3 here is CASSVGQGMAGTEAFF. The CDR3 DNA sequence: TGTGCCAGCAGCGTCGGACAGGGGATGGCTGGCACTGAAGCTTTCTTT.

The gene calls are TRBV29-1 and TRBJ2-2; 14 bases match TRBD2. The length of the CDR3 is 14 residues. The trim removed 7 bases at V and 4 bases at J, leaving 2 bases unmatched. CDR1 and CDR2 (germline): SQVTM, ANQGSEA. Written as DNA, the CDR3 is TGCAGCGCCGGGACTAGCGGGGGCACCGGGGAGCTGTTTTTT. This sequence encodes CSAGTSGGTGELFF.

The chain employs TRBV5-1 and TRBJ1-1; 7 bases are a match to TRBD1. The V gene end was trimmed by 3 bases and the J gene end by 0 bases; junction bases not matched to a gene: 2. The length of the CDR3 is 14 residues. Germline V gene sequence: CDR1 SGHRS, CDR2 YFSETQ. CDR3 in DNA: TGCGCCAGCAGCTGGACAGGAATGAACACTGAAGCTTTCTTT. Translated: CASSWTGMNTEAFF. The entire variable domain, with the rest obtained from reference TRBV5-1 and TRBJ1-1, is as follows: KAGVTQTPRYLIKTRGQQVTLSCSPISGHRSVSWYQQTPGQGLQFLFEYFSETQRNKGNFPGRFSGRQFSNSRSEMNVSTLELGDSALYLCASSWTGMNTEAFFGQGTRLTVV.

This chain connects TRBV7-9 to TRBJ2-1; 7 positions agree with TRBD1. V was pared by 5 bases and J by 5 bases, with 3 bases of the junction left unmatched. In germline, CDR1 is SEHNR, CDR2 FQNEAQ (reference sequence). The length of the CDR3 is 13 residues. CDR3 bases: TGTGCCAGCAGCACGGGACAGAACAATGAGCAGTTCTTC. Encoded protein: CASSTGQNNEQFF.

This chain uses TRBV9 with TRBJ2-3; D ambiguous. V was cut by 0 bases and J by 0 bases, with 5 bases left in between. Germline V gives CDR1 SGDLS, CDR2 YYNGEE. This CDR3 spans 14 amino acids. For the CDR3, the DNA is TGTGCCAGCAGCGTAGTACAGAGCACAGATACGCAGTATTTT. It translates to CASSVVQSTDTQYF. The variable domain in full, completed from reference TRBV9 and TRBJ2-3, reads DSGVTQTPKHLITATGQRVTLRCSPRSGDLSVYWYQQSLDQGLQFLIQYYNGEERAKGNILERFSAQQFPDLHSELNLSSLELGDSALYFCASSVVQSTDTQYFGPGTRLTVL.

The V gene is TRBV9, the J gene TRBJ2-3, with D possibly being TRBD2 (5 bases). The CDR3 runs to 13 residues. The V and J ends lost 1 base and 5 bases respectively, with 8 bases between them. Germline lookup yields CDR1 SGDLS and CDR2 YYNGEE. CDR3 coding DNA: TGTGCCAGCAGCGTACTGAGGGTAGATACGCAGTATTTT. As protein: CASSVLRVDTQYF. Filled out from reference TRBV9 and TRBJ2-3, the complete variable domain reads DSGVTQTPKHLITATGQRVTLRCSPRSGDLSVYWYQQSLDQGLQFLIQYYNGEERAKGNILERFSAQQFPDLHSELNLSSLELGDSALYFCASSVLRVDTQYFGPGTRLTVL.

The CDR3 sequence: CASSWTGGETQYF. In DNA form, the CDR3 reads TGTGCCAGCAGTTGGACAGGGGGGGAGACCCAGTACTTC. The rearrangement uses TRBV27 and TRBJ2-5; 10 positions agree with TRBD1. The CDR3 has 13 residues. V gave up 4 bases and J gave up 5 bases; unmatched junction bases: 1. In germline, CDR1 is MNHEY, CDR2 SMNVEV (reference sequence).

The V gene is TRBV18, the J gene TRBJ2-7; tentatively, D is TRBD2 (5 bases). The V end was cut by 2 bases, the J end by 3 bases, with 14 bases between. Germline assignment: CDR1 KGHSH and CDR2 LQKENI. This CDR3 spans 15 amino acids. The chain's CDR3 is CASSPRRGPGYEQYF. Here the CDR3 DNA reads TGTGCCAGCTCACCAAGGCGAGGGCCGGGCTACGAGCAGTACTTC.

CDR3 nucleotide sequence: TGTGCCAGCAGCTTAAGGACAGGGGAAGATCAGCCCCAGCATTTT. This sequence encodes CASSLRTGEDQPQHF. This rearrangement joins TRBV7-2 to TRBJ1-5, with TRBD1 matching 9 bases. V lost 2 bases to trimming and J lost 5 bases; unmatched junction nucleotides: 4. The CDR3 extends over 15 amino acids. The germline CDR1 and CDR2 sequences are SGHTA and FQGNSA.

The chain employs TRBV5-1 and TRBJ2-7; perhaps TRBD2 as D (7 bases). Looked up from germline, CDR1 is SGHRS and CDR2 is YFSETQ. CDR3 length: 15 residues. V dropped 0 bases and J dropped 3 bases, with 13 bases sitting between them. The CDR3 loop reads CASSLDGGPLYEQYF. In DNA form, the CDR3 reads TGCGCCAGCAGCTTGGACGGGGGGCCTCTCTACGAGCAGTACTTC.

This chain uses TRBV5-6 with TRBJ1-2; 8 bases fit TRBD1. CDR3 length: 16 residues. Losses at the gene ends were 3 bases for V and 4 bases for J; bases not matched to a gene: 11. CDR1 and CDR2 (germline): SGHDT, YYEEEE. The CDR3 here is CASSSGARGRGYGYTF. The CDR3 region has the DNA TGTGCCAGCAGCTCGGGGGCCAGGGGGCGCGGCTATGGCTACACCTTC.

The rearrangement links TRBV7-6 to TRBJ2-1; maybe TRBD1 (6 bases). V shed 1 base and J shed 9 bases, with 22 bases lying between them. Germline V lookup: CDR1 SGHVS, CDR2 FNYEAQ. This CDR3 has 17 residues. Written as DNA, the CDR3 is TGTGCCAGCAGCTTAGAATCTGTCAGGGGTTCGCCGGCTGAGCAGTTCTTC. This encodes CASSLESVRGSPAEQFF.

The CDR3 DNA is TGTGCCAGCTTCCCAGCAGGGAAAACTGAAGCTTTCTTT. Its translation is CASFPAGKTEAFF. The gene calls are TRBV7-2 and TRBJ1-1; D may be TRBD1 (5 bases). Trimming shortened V by 8 bases and J by 5 bases, and 15 bases separated the two germline ends. There are 13 residues in the CDR3. Germline lookup yields CDR1 SGHTA and CDR2 FQGNSA.

This clone appeared a single time. The chain employs TRBV7-8 and TRBJ2-5; possible D gene TRBD2, 6 bases. V dropped 1 base and J dropped 5 bases, with 11 bases sitting between them. In germline, CDR1 is SGHVS, CDR2 FQNEAQ. CDR3 size: 14 residues. For the CDR3, the DNA is TGTGCCAGCAGCTTAGGGAGGGAACGGGAGACCCAGTACTTC. Amino acids: CASSLGRERETQYF.